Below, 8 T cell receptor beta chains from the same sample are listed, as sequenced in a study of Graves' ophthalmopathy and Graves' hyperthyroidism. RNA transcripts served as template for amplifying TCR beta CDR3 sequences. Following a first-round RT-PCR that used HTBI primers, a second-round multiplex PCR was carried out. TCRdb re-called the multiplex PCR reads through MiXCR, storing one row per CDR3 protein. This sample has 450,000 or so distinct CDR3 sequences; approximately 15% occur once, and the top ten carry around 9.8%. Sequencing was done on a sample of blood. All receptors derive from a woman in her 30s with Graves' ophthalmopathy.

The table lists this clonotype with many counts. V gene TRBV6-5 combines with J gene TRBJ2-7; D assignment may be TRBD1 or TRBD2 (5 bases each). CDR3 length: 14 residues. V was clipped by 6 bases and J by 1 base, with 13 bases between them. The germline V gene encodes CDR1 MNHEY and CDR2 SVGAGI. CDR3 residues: CASSYRDGSYEQYF. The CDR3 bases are TGTGCCAGCAGCTACCGGGACGGGTCCTACGAGCAGTACTTC.

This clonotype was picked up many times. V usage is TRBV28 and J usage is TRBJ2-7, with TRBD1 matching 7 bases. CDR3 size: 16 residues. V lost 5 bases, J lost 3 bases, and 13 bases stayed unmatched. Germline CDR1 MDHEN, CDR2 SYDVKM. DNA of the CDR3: TGTGCCAGCAGTCCTGCCGCCGGGACAGATCTCTACGAGCAGTACTTC. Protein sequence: CASSPAAGTDLYEQYF.

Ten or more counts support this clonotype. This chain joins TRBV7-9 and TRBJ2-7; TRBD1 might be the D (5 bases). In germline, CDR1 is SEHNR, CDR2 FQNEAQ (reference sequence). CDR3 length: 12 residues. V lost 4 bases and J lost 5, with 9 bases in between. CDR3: CASSSDINEQYF. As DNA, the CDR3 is TGTGCCAGCAGCTCGGACATAAACGAGCAGTACTTC.

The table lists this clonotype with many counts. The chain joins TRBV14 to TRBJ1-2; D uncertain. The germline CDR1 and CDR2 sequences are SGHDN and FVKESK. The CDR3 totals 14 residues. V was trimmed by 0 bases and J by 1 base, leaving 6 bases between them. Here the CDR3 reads CASSQENINYGYTF. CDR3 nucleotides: TGTGCCAGCAGCCAAGAGAACATTAACTATGGCTACACCTTC.

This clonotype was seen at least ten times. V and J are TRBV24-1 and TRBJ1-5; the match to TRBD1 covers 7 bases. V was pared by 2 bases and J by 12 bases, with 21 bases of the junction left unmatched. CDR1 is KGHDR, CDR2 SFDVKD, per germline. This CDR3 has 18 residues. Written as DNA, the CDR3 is TGTGCCACCAGTGATTCTCGGGACAGTTCTCGTGTAGGTTGGTTCCAGCATTTT. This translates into CATSDSRDSSRVGWFQHF.

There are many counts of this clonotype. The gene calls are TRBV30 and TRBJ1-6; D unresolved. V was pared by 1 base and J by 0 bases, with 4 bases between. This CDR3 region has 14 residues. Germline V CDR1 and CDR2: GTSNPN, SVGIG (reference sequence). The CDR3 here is CAWSESSYNSPLHF. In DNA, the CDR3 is TGTGCCTGGAGTGAGAGCTCCTATAATTCACCCCTCCACTTT.

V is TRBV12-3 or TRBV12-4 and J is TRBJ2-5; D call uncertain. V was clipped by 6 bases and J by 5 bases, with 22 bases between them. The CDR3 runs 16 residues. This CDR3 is CASSCLDLPSGETQYF. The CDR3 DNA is TGTGCCAGCAGCTGCCTAGATCTACCCAGTGGGGAGACCCAGTACTTC.

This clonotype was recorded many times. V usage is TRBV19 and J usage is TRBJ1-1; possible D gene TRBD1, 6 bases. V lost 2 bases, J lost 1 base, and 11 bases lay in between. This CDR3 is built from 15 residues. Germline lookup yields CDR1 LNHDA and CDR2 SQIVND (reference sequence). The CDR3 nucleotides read TGTGCCAGTAGTATACAGGGGAGGAGGAACACTGAAGCTTTCTTT. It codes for CASSIQGRRNTEAFF.